This T cell receptor beta chain was sequenced in a study of tissue T cells after allogeneic stem cell transplantation. Findings of the study overall: The patient cohort was small and clinically heterogeneous, with limited sampling depth. Only a limited share of tissue TCRs appeared in blood or spleen. Anatomically similar tissues had similar TCR repertoires within each patient.

Per the germline V gene, CDR1 is KGHPV and CDR2 is FQNQEV (reference sequence). V was cut by 6 bases and J by 3 bases, with 9 bases left in between. The CDR3 runs to 14 residues. This clone was seen only a few times. Antigen: not known. The genes and germline here are from mouse. The read terminates 1 residue ahead of where the CDR3 ends, so the germline J gene completes it. Time point specified: mouse harvest day 7 after allogeneic transplant. Mouse grafts combined 10^7 T-cell-depleted bone marrow cells with 10^6 splenic CD5+ T cells. TCRdb's table, derived via immunoSEQ multiplex PCR, lists solely in-frame clones and lacks some. This sample has roughly 9,500 clones, with over 40% found just once.

The sample consisted of gut tissue. The V gene is TRBV26, the J gene TRBJ1-6; D is unclear. TRBJ1-6 has ORF status, its function being uncertain. The TCR was taken from a female BALB/c mouse given C57BL/6 T cells with graft-versus-host disease after an allogeneic hematopoietic cell transplant. Here the CDR3 reads CASSPDNYNSPLYF. The part of the CDR3 DNA that was read is TGTGCCAGCAGCCCCGACAACTATAATTCGCCCCTCTAC.